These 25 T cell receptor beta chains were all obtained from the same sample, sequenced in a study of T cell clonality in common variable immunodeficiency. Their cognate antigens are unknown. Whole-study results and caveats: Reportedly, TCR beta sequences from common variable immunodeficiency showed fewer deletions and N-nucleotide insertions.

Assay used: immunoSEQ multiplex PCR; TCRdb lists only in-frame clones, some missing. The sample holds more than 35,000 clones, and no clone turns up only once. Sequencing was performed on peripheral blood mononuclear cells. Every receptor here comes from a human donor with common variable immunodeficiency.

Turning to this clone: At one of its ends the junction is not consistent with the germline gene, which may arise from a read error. The CDR3 sequence: CASSPARGRNEQFF. The CDR3 bases that were read are TGTGCTAGCAGCCCGGCCCGGGGGAGGAATGAG. This chain links TRBV7-7 with TRBJ2-1; D is perhaps TRBD2 (6 bases). The read ends 3 residues shy of where the CDR3 ends; the end is completed using the germline J gene. Germline V gene sequence: CDR1 SSHAT, CDR2 FNYEAQ (reference sequence). The CDR3 loop spans 14 amino acids.

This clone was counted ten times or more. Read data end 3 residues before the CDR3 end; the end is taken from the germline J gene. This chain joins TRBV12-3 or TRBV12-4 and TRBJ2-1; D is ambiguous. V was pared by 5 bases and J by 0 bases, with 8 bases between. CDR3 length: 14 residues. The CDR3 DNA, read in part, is TGTGCCAGCAGTCCCCTAGACTCCTACAATGAG. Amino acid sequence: CASSPLDSYNE. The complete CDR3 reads CASSPLDSYNEQFF.

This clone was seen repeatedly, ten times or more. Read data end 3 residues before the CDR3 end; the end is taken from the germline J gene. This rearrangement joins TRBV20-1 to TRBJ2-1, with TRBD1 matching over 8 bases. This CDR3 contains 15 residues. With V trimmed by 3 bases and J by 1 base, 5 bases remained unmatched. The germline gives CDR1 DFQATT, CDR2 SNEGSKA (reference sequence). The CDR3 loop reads CSASPGGISYNEQFF. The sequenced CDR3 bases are TGCAGTGCTAGCCCAGGGGGCATTTCCTACAATGAG.

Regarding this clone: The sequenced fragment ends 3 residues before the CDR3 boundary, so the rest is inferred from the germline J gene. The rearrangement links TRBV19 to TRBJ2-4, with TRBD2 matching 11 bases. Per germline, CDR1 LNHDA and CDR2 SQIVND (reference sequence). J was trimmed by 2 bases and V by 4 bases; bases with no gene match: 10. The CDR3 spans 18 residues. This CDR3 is CASSTASGGSPTKNIQYF. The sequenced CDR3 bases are TGTGCCAGTAGTACCGCTAGCGGGGGGTCCCCGACCAAAAACATT.

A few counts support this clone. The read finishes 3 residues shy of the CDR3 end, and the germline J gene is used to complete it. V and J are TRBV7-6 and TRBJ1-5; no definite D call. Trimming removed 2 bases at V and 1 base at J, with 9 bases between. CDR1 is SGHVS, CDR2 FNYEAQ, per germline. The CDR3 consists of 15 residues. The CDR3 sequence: CASSLNDGSNQPQHF. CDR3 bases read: TGTGCCAGCAGCTTAAACGACGGGAGCAATCAGCCC.

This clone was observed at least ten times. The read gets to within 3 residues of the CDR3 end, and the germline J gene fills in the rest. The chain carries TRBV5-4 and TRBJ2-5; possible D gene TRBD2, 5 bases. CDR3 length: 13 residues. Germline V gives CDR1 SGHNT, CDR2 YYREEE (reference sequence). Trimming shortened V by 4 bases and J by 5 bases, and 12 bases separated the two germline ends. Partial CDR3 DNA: TGTGCCAGCAGCGTCACCAGGAGGGAGACC. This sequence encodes CASSVTRRET. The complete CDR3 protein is CASSVTRRETQYF.

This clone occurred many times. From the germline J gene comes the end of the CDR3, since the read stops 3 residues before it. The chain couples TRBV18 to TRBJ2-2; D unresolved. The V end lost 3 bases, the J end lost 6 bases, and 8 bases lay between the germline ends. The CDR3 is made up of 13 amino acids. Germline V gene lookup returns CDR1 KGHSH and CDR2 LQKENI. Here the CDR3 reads CASSPQESGELFF. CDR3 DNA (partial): TGTGCCAGCTCACCCCAGGAATCCGGGGAG.

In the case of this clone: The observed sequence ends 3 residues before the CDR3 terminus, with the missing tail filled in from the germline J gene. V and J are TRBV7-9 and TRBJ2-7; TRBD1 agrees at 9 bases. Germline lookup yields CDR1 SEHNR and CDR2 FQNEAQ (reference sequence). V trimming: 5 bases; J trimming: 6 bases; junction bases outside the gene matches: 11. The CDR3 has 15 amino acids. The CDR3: CASSPRDRVFSEQYF. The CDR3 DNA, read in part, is TGTGCCAGCAGCCCCCGGGACAGGGTATTTAGCGAG.

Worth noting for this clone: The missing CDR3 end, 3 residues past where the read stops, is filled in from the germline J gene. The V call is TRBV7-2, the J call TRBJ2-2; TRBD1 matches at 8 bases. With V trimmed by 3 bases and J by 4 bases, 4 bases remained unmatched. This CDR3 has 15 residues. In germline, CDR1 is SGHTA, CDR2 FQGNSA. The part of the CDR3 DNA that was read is TGTGCCAGCAGCTTCGGGACAGGCGGCACCGGGGAG. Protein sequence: CASSFGTGGTGE. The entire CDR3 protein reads CASSFGTGGTGELFF.

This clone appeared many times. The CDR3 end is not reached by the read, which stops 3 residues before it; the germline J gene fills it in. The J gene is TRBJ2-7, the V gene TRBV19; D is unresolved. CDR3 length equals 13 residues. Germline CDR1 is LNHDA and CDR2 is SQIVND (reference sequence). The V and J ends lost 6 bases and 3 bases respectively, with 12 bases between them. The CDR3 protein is CASSPRLDYEQYF. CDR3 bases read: TGTGCCAGTAGCCCCCGCCTAGACTACGAG. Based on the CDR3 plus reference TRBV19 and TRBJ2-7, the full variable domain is DGGITQSPKYLFRKEGQNVTLSCEQNLNHDAMYWYRQDPGQGLRLIYYSQIVNDFQKGDIAEGYSVSREKKESFPLTVTSAQKNPTAFYLCASSPRLDYEQYFGPGTRLTVT.

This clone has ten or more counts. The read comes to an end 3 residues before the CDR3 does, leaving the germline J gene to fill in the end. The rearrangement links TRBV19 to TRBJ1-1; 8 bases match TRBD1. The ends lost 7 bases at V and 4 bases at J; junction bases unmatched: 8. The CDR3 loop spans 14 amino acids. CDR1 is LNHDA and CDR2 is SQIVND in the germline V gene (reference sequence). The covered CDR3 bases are TGTGCCAGTACCCCGACAGGGGCGGGCACTGAA. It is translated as CASTPTGAGTE. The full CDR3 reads CASTPTGAGTEAFF.

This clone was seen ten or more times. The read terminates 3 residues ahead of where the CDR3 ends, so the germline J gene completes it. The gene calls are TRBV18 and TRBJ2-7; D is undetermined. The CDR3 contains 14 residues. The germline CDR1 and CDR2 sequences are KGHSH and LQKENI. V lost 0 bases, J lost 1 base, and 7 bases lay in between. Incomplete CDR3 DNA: TGTGCCAGCTCACCACCAACAAGATCCTACGAG. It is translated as CASSPPTRSYE. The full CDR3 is CASSPPTRSYEQYF. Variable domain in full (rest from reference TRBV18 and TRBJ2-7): NAGVMQNPRHLVRRRGQEARLRCSPMKGHSHVYWYRQLPEEGLKFMVYLQKENIIDESGMPKERFSAEFPKEGPSILRIQQVVRGDSAAYFCASSPPTRSYEQYFGPGTRLTVT.

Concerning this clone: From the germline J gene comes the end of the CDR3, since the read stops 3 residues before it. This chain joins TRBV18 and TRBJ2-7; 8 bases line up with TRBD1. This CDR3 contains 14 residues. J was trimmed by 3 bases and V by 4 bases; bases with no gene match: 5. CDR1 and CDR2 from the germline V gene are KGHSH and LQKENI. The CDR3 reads CASSQGQALYEQYF. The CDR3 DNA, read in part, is TGTGCCAGCTCACAGGGACAGGCTCTCTACGAG.

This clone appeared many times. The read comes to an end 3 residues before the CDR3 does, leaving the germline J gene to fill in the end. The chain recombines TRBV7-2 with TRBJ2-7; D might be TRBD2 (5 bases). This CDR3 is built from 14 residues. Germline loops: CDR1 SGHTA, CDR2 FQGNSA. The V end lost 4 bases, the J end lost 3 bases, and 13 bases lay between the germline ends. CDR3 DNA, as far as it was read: TGTGCCAGCAGCTCCCCCGGACTGTTCTACGAG. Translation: CASSSPGLFYE. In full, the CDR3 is CASSSPGLFYEQYF.

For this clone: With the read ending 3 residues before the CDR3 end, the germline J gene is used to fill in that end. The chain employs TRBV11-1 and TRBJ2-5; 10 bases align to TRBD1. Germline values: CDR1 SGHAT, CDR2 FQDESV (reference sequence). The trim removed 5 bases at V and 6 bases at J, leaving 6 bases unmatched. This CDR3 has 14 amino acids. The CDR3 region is CASSPGQGEQTQYF. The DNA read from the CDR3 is TGTGCCAGCAGCCCTGGACAGGGGGAACAGACC. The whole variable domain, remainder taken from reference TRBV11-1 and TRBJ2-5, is EAEVAQSPRYKITEKSQAVAFWCDPISGHATLYWYRQILGQGPELLVQFQDESVVDDSQLPKDRFSAERLKGVDSTLKIQPAELGDSAMYLCASSPGQGEQTQYFGPGTRLLVL.

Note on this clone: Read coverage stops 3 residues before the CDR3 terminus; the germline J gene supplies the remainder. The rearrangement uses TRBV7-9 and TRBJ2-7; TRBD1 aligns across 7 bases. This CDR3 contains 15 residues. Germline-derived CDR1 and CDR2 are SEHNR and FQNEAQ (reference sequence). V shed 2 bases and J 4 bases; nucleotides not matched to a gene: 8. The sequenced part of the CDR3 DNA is TGTGCCAGCAGCTTAAACAGGGGCAGGGGTTACGAG. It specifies CASSLNRGRGYE. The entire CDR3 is CASSLNRGRGYEQYF.

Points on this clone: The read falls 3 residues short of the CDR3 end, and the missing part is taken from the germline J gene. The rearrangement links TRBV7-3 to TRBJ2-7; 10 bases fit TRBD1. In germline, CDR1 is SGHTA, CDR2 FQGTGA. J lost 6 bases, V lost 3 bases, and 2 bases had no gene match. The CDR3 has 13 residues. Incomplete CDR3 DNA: TGTGCCAGCAGCTTTGACAGGGGGCGCGAG. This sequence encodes CASSFDRGRE. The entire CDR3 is CASSFDRGREQYF.

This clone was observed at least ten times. The DNA read from the CDR3 is TGTGCCAGCAGCTTCCTGACTGAGAATTCACCC. It is translated as CASSFLTENSP. The whole CDR3 sequence is CASSFLTENSPLHF. The chain employs TRBV7-3 and TRBJ1-6; unclear D gene. The read comes to an end 3 residues before the CDR3 does, leaving the germline J gene to fill in the end. This CDR3 spans 14 amino acids. The V end lost 3 bases, the J end lost 7 bases, and 10 bases lay between the germline ends. Looked up from germline, CDR1 is SGHTA and CDR2 is FQGTGA.

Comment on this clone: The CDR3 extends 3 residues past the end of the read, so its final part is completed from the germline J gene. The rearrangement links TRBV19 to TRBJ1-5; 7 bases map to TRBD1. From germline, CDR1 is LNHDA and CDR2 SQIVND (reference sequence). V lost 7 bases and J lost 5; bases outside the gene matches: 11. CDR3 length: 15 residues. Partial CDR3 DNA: TGTGCCAGTACCCCCAGGGAGGGGGCGGATCAGCCC. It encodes CASTPREGADQP. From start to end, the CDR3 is CASTPREGADQPQHF.

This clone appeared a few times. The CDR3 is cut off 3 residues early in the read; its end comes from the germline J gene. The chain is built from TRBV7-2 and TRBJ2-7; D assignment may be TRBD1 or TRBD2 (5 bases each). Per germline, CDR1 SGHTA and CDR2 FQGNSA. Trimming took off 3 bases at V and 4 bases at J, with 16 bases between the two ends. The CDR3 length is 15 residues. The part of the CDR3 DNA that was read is TGTGCCAGCAGCTTGAGGGGCGACACACTTTACGAG. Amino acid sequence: CASSLRGDTLYE. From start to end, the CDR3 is CASSLRGDTLYEQYF.

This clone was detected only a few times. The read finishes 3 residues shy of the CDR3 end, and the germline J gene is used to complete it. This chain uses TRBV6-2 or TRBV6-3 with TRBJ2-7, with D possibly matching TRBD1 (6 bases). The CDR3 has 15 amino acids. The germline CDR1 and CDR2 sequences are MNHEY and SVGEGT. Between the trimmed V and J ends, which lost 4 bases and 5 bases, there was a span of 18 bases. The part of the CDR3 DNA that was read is TGTGCCAGCAGTTCTCTGGACAGAATCCTCCACGAG. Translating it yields CASSSLDRILHE. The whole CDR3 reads CASSSLDRILHEQYF.

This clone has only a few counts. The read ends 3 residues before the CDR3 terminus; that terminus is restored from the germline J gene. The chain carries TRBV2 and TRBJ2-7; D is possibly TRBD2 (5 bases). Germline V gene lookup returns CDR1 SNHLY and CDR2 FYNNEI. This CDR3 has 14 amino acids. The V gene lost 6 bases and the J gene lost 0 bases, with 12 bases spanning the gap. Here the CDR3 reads CASRADWSSYEQYF. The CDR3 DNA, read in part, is TGTGCCAGCAGGGCGGACTGGAGCTCCTACGAG.

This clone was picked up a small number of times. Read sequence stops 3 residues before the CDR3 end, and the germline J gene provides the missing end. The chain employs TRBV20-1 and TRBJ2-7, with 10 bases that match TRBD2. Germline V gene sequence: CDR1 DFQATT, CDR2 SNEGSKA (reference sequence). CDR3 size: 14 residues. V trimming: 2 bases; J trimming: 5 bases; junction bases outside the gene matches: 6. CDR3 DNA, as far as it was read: TGCAGTGCTAGATCGCTAGCGGGAGAACACGAG. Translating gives CSARSLAGEHE. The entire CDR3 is CSARSLAGEHEQYF.

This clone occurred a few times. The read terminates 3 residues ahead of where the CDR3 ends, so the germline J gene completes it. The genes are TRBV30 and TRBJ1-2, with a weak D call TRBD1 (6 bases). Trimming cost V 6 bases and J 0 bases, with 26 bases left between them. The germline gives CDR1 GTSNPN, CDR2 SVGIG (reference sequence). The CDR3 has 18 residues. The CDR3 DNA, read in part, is TGTGCCTGTCATCAGGAGGAGCAGGGGATAGTAGCTAACTATGGC. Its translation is CACHQEEQGIVANYG. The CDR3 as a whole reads CACHQEEQGIVANYGYTF.

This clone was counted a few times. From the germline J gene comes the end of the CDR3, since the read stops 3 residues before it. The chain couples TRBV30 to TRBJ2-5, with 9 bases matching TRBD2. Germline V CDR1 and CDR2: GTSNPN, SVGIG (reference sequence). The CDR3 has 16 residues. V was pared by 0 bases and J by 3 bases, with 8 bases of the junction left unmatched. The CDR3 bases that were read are TGTGCCTGGAGTGTTAGGCTAGCGGGAATCAAAGAGACC. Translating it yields CAWSVRLAGIKET. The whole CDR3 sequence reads CAWSVRLAGIKETQYF.